A single sample is the source of the 30 T cell receptor beta chains below, sequenced in a study of Tregs in tolerant kidney transplant recipients. Method: immunoSEQ multiplex PCR; TCRdb's copy keeps in-frame clones and lacks some. The sample is made up of 31,000 or so clones, and the top ten hold approximately 14% of it. The sample in question was CD8+ T cells from blood, obtained before the transplant. The receptors were sampled from a human donor who received a combined kidney and bone marrow transplant.

On this clone itself: The read halts 3 residues ahead of the CDR3 end, with the missing end drawn from the germline J gene. The chain employs TRBV11-2 and TRBJ2-7; D not certain. V was shortened by 7 bases and J by 1 base, with 11 bases between the two germline ends. The CDR3 contains 13 residues. CDR1 is SGHAT and CDR2 is FQNNGV in the germline V gene. CDR3 bases read: TGTGCCAGCACCTCTGGCTGGTCCTACGAG. Its translation: CASTSGWSYE. The CDR3 in full is CASTSGWSYEQYF. The complete variable domain, with remaining parts taken from reference TRBV11-2 and TRBJ2-7, reads EAGVAQSPRYKIIEKRQSVAFWCNPISGHATLYWYQQILGQGPKLLIQFQNNGVVDDSQLPKDRFSAERLKGVDSTLKIQPAKLEDSAVYLCASTSGWSYEQYFGPGTRLTVT.

Details on this clone: The read terminates 3 residues ahead of where the CDR3 ends, so the germline J gene completes it. The J gene is TRBJ2-7, the V gene TRBV20-1; D is ambiguous. Germline CDR1 DFQATT, CDR2 SNEGSKA (reference sequence). The CDR3 runs to 16 residues. Between the trimmed V and J ends, which lost 0 bases and 0 bases, there was a span of 15 bases. CDR3 in amino acids: CSARDPRSLSSYEQYF. The covered CDR3 bases are TGCAGTGCTAGAGATCCCCGGTCCTTAAGCTCCTACGAG.

Turning to this clone: The CDR3 goes on 3 residues after the read ends, and that part is filled in from the germline J gene. This chain links TRBV6-1 with TRBJ1-1, with TRBD1 matching over 7 bases. This CDR3 is 14 amino acids long. Germline CDR1 is MNHNS and CDR2 is SASEGT. The J segment lost 3 bases and the V segment lost 2 bases, leaving 3 bases of the junction unmatched. The CDR3 bases that were read are TGTGCCAGCAGTGAATTGGGACAGTACACTGAA. Translated, it gives CASSELGQYTE. The whole CDR3 is CASSELGQYTEAFF.

About this clone itself: The missing CDR3 end, 3 residues past where the read stops, is filled in from the germline J gene. The chain links TRBV6-4 to TRBJ2-1, with D possibly TRBD1 on 5 matching bases. Deletions cut 0 bases from V and 7 bases from J, with 13 bases between. The CDR3 extends over 15 amino acids. Germline V gives CDR1 MRHNA, CDR2 SNTAGT. The CDR3: CASSDSGPQGNEQFF. The DNA read from the CDR3 is TGTGCCAGCAGTGACTCGGGGCCCCAGGGAAATGAG.

Comments on this clone: The sequenced fragment ends 3 residues before the CDR3 boundary, so the rest is inferred from the germline J gene. The rearrangement joins TRBV19 to TRBJ1-5; no reliable D call. V was shortened by 0 bases and J by 0 bases, with 6 bases between the two germline ends. Germline lookup yields CDR1 LNHDA and CDR2 SQIVND (reference sequence). The CDR3 is made up of 15 amino acids. The CDR3 bases that were read are TGTGCCAGTAGTATAGAGTCAGATAGCAATCAGCCC. Translation gives CASSIESDSNQP. The whole CDR3 sequence reads CASSIESDSNQPQHF.

On this clone itself: Read data end 3 residues before the CDR3 end; the end is taken from the germline J gene. The rearrangement links TRBV9 to TRBJ1-1; D is undetermined. Trimming cost V 4 bases and J 6 bases, with 25 bases left between them. Looked up from germline, CDR1 is SGDLS and CDR2 is YYNGEE. The CDR3 sequence is 17 residues long. CDR3 loop: CASSLAPGREGIPEAFF. The CDR3 DNA, read in part, is TGTGCCAGCAGCCTAGCGCCGGGGAGGGAGGGCATCCCTGAA.

Turning to this clone: From the germline J gene comes the end of the CDR3, since the read stops 3 residues before it. The V call is TRBV19, the J call TRBJ2-7; the D is unclear. Trimming cost V 4 bases and J 0 bases, with 4 bases left between them. The V gene's germline CDR1 is LNHDA and CDR2 SQIVND (reference sequence). The CDR3 loop spans 12 amino acids. CDR3 bases read: TGTGCCAGTAGTAGCGGCTCCTACGAG. Its translation: CASSSGSYE. The complete CDR3 protein is CASSSGSYEQYF.

Remarks on this clone: The sequence runs out 3 residues before the end of the CDR3; the remainder is reconstructed from the germline J gene. This chain joins TRBV7-8 and TRBJ2-7; D is unclear. Trimming took 5 bases from V and 2 from J, leaving 13 bases between them. From germline, CDR1 is SGHVS and CDR2 FQNEAQ. The CDR3 sequence is 14 residues long. The CDR3 region is CASSPNGQTYEQYF. CDR3 DNA, as far as it was read: TGTGCCAGCAGCCCTAATGGGCAGACCTACGAG.

Note on this clone: The read falls 3 residues short of the CDR3 end, and the missing part is taken from the germline J gene. This chain links TRBV20-1 with TRBJ2-5; 9 bases match TRBD2. There are 18 residues in the CDR3. Trimming removed 0 bases from V and 4 bases from J; junction bases left unmatched: 15. In germline, CDR1 is DFQATT, CDR2 SNEGSKA (reference sequence). The CDR3: CSARDLGDGGRALETQYF. CDR3 DNA (partial): TGCAGTGCTAGAGATCTAGGTGACGGCGGGAGGGCCCTAGAGACC.

As to this clone: Sequencing ends 3 residues short of the CDR3 end; the germline J gene provides the rest. The chain has TRBV7-9 and TRBJ1-1; TRBD1 is a possible D gene (5 bases). CDR3 length: 15 residues. V lost 4 bases and J lost 4, with 16 bases in between. Germline V gene lookup returns CDR1 SEHNR and CDR2 FQNEAQ (reference sequence). The chain's CDR3 is CASSSSAGSVTEAFF. The sequenced CDR3 bases are TGTGCCAGCAGCTCGTCAGCAGGGTCGGTCACTGAA.

Notes on this clone: Sequencing ends 3 residues short of the CDR3 end; the germline J gene provides the rest. V usage is TRBV19 and J usage is TRBJ2-1, with 12 bases fitting TRBD2. Trimming cost V 2 bases and J 6 bases; bases outside gene matches: 2. CDR3 length: 15 residues. The V gene's germline CDR1 is LNHDA and CDR2 SQIVND (reference sequence). The sequenced part of the CDR3 DNA is TGTGCCAGTAGTATATGGACTAGCGGGGCCAATGAG. This gives the protein CASSIWTSGANE. The CDR3 as a whole reads CASSIWTSGANEQFF.

Regarding this clone: Sequencing ends 3 residues short of the CDR3 end; the germline J gene provides the rest. V and J are TRBV20-1 and TRBJ2-7, with unresolved D. The CDR3 is made up of 16 amino acids. Germline CDR1 and CDR2: DFQATT and SNEGSKA (reference sequence). The germline V and J ends were trimmed by 3 bases and 0 bases, with 18 bases remaining between them. The CDR3 sequence: CSASGADFFGSYEQYF. CDR3 DNA, as far as it was read: TGCAGTGCTAGCGGAGCCGACTTTTTTGGCTCCTACGAG.

Comments on this clone: The read ends 3 residues early relative to the CDR3; the germline J gene fills the gap. V is TRBV29-1 and J is TRBJ1-1, with TRBD1 matching over 7 bases. Trimming cost V 3 bases and J 3 bases; bases outside gene matches: 7. The CDR3 covers 14 residues. Germline V gene data show CDR1 as SQVTM and CDR2 as ANQGSEA. The CDR3 sequence is CSVDYRGTDTEAFF. The sequenced part of the CDR3 DNA is TGCAGCGTTGATTACAGGGGAACCGACACTGAA.

A word on this clone: The DNA ends 3 residues before the CDR3 does, and the rest of the CDR3 is filled in from the germline J gene. This sequence joins TRBV4-1 and TRBJ1-2; the D is unclear. V was pared by 1 base and J by 4 bases, with 10 bases between. The CDR3 is 14 residues long. Per the germline V gene, CDR1 is MGHRA and CDR2 is YSYEKL. The covered CDR3 bases are TGCGCCAGCAGCCAAGCGCAGGTTTCCTATGGC. Amino acids: CASSQAQVSYG. The entire CDR3 reads CASSQAQVSYGYTF.

Note on this clone: The read gets to within 3 residues of the CDR3 end, and the germline J gene fills in the rest. This chain joins TRBV7-9 and TRBJ1-2; 7 bases agree with TRBD1. Germline V CDR1 and CDR2: SEHNR, FQNEAQ (reference sequence). CDR3 length equals 14 residues. After removal of 5 bases from V and 4 bases from J, the junction contained 7 bases not matched to a gene. This CDR3 is CASSIGQDFYGYTF. Incomplete CDR3 DNA: TGTGCCAGCAGCATCGGACAGGACTTCTATGGC.

About this clone: The CDR3 is cut off 3 residues early in the read; its end comes from the germline J gene. The V gene is TRBV7-3, the J gene TRBJ2-3; D ambiguous. This CDR3 spans 13 amino acids. V was clipped by 5 bases and J by 5 bases, with 11 bases between them. Germline-derived CDR1 and CDR2 are SGHTA and FQGTGA. CDR3 DNA, as far as it was read: TGTGCCAGCAGCCTCCCTGGGCTAGATACG. Its translation: CASSLPGLDT. The whole CDR3 reads CASSLPGLDTQYF.

To note about this clone: The missing CDR3 end, 3 residues past where the read stops, is filled in from the germline J gene. The V and J genes are TRBV5-4 and TRBJ1-2; TRBD1 is a possible D gene (5 bases). V gave up 0 bases and J gave up 7 bases, with 7 bases separating them. Per the germline V gene, CDR1 is SGHNT and CDR2 is YYREEE (reference sequence). CDR3 length: 12 amino acids. CDR3 amino acids: CASSLGQSGYTF. The CDR3 bases that were read are TGTGCCAGCAGCTTGGGACAGTCTGGC.

The DNA read from the CDR3 is TGTGCCAGCAGCGTTTGGACAGGGTGGAGTGAAGAGACC. Protein sequence: CASSVWTGWSEET. The whole CDR3 protein reads CASSVWTGWSEETQYF. This rearrangement joins TRBV2 to TRBJ2-5, with 8 bases aligning to TRBD1. Read coverage stops 3 residues before the CDR3 terminus; the germline J gene supplies the remainder. J gave up 3 bases and V 6 bases, and 12 bases lay outside the gene matches. CDR3 length: 16 amino acids. Germline values: CDR1 SNHLY, CDR2 FYNNEI.

Comments on this clone: With the read ending 3 residues before the CDR3 end, the germline J gene is used to fill in that end. The V gene is TRBV13, the J gene TRBJ2-2; maybe TRBD2 (5 bases). Germline CDR1 reads PRHDT; CDR2 reads FYEKMQ (reference sequence). The CDR3 totals 15 residues. Trimming left V 5 bases short and J 2 bases short, with 12 bases between. The CDR3 protein is CASSPQADNTGELFF. The CDR3 bases that were read are TGTGCCAGCAGCCCCCAAGCGGATAACACCGGGGAG.

As for this clone: Read coverage stops 3 residues before the CDR3 terminus; the germline J gene supplies the remainder. V gene TRBV5-6 combines with J gene TRBJ1-1; D uncertain. This CDR3 is 15 amino acids long. Germline V gives CDR1 SGHDT, CDR2 YYEEEE. V was trimmed by 5 bases and J by 0 bases, leaving 14 bases between them. This chain's CDR3 is CASRRSVGLNTEAFF. The part of the CDR3 DNA that was read is TGTGCCAGCAGACGGAGTGTCGGGTTGAACACTGAA.

In the case of this clone: Coverage ceases 3 residues before the CDR3 finishes, and the germline J gene fills in the end. V gene TRBV6-2 or TRBV6-3 combines with J gene TRBJ1-5; D might be TRBD1 (6 bases). V gave up 5 bases and J gave up 4 bases, with 12 bases separating them. This CDR3 is built from 14 residues. The germline V gene has CDR1 MNHEY and CDR2 SVGEGT. CDR3 protein: CASSRRTENQPQHF. CDR3 bases read: TGTGCCAGCAGTCGCCGGACAGAAAATCAGCCC.

For this clone: The CDR3 end is not reached by the read, which stops 3 residues before it; the germline J gene fills it in. The V gene is TRBV5-1, the J gene TRBJ1-3, with TRBD1 identical over 9 bases. The CDR3 is made up of 16 amino acids. Germline CDR1 SGHRS, CDR2 YFSETQ. Unmatched junction bases numbered 8, after V lost 4 bases and J lost 3 bases. CDR3 DNA, as far as it was read: TGCGCCAGCAGCCCGAGGGACAGGGTATTTGGAAACACC. Protein product: CASSPRDRVFGNT. The whole CDR3 region reads CASSPRDRVFGNTIYF.

Concerning this clone itself: The CDR3 is cut off 3 residues early in the read; its end comes from the germline J gene. The chain couples TRBV11-3 to TRBJ2-3; D might be TRBD2 (7 bases). CDR1 is SGHNT and CDR2 is YENEEA in the germline V gene. V lost 4 bases to trimming and J lost 8 bases, with 16 bases between them. The CDR3 spans 14 residues. CDR3 DNA (partial): TGTGCCAGCAGCTACGGGGGCGGGGGAGGTACG. Protein sequence: CASSYGGGGGT. The full CDR3 reads CASSYGGGGGTQYF.

Comments on this clone: The read halts 3 residues ahead of the CDR3 end, with the missing end drawn from the germline J gene. This sequence joins TRBV7-3 and TRBJ1-3, with a possible D match to TRBD1 (6 bases). CDR3 length: 14 residues. CDR1 is SGHTA, CDR2 FQGTGA, per germline. With 5 bases removed from V and 4 bases from J, the gap between germline ends came to 12 bases. Incomplete CDR3 DNA: TGTGCCAGCAGCCCGACAGGTGGAGGAAACACC. It specifies CASSPTGGGNT. The entire CDR3 reads CASSPTGGGNTIYF.

Notes on this clone: The read stops 3 residues short of the end of the CDR3; the missing end is completed from the germline J gene. This rearrangement joins TRBV2 to TRBJ2-1, with 9 bases matching TRBD1. With V trimmed by 4 bases and J by 8 bases, 9 bases remained unmatched. Germline lookup yields CDR1 SNHLY and CDR2 FYNNEI. The CDR3 has 15 residues. This CDR3 reads CASSAPGQGFDEQFF. Partial CDR3 DNA: TGTGCCAGCAGTGCCCCGGGACAGGGCTTTGATGAG.

This chain's CDR3 is CASSQGQGAAYEQYF. CDR3 DNA, as far as it was read: TGTGCCAGCAGCCAGGGACAGGGGGCCGCCTACGAG. The chain employs TRBV11-2 and TRBJ2-7; 12 bases are shared with TRBD1. The CDR3 end lies 3 residues beyond the end of the read and is filled in from the germline J gene. The CDR3 length is 15 residues. Trimming removed 5 bases from V and 2 bases from J; junction bases left unmatched: 4. CDR1 is SGHAT, CDR2 FQNNGV, per germline.

Comments on this clone: Sequencing ends 3 residues short of the CDR3 end; the germline J gene provides the rest. This rearrangement joins TRBV6-2 or TRBV6-3 to TRBJ2-2, with D unclear. Germline V gene lookup returns CDR1 MNHEY and CDR2 SVGEGT. The CDR3 consists of 13 residues. The V end was cut by 2 bases, the J end by 3 bases, with 4 bases between. The CDR3 here is CASSYTYTGELFF. The sequenced CDR3 bases are TGTGCCAGCAGTTACACATACACCGGGGAG.

Concerning this clone: Coverage ceases 3 residues before the CDR3 finishes, and the germline J gene fills in the end. The chain joins TRBV5-6 to TRBJ2-1, with D possibly TRBD2 on 6 matching bases. The germline V gene encodes CDR1 SGHDT and CDR2 YYEEEE. V lost 0 bases and J 7 bases, leaving 11 bases between the germline ends. The CDR3 sequence is 14 residues long. CDR3 protein: CASSLGGVVNEQFF. CDR3 bases read: TGTGCCAGCAGCTTGGGGGGGGTGGTGAATGAG.

A remark on this clone: The observed sequence ends 3 residues before the CDR3 terminus, with the missing tail filled in from the germline J gene. The rearrangement uses TRBV19 and TRBJ2-7; TRBD2 is a possible D gene (5 bases). Trimming took off 1 base at V and 4 bases at J, with 11 bases between the two ends. This CDR3 contains 14 residues. Germline V lookup: CDR1 LNHDA, CDR2 SQIVND (reference sequence). The CDR3 is CASSIAAGGYEQYF. The sequenced CDR3 bases are TGTGCCAGTAGTATAGCGGCGGGCGGTTACGAG.

The sequenced part of the CDR3 DNA is TGTGCCAGCAGCCCGACAGGGGGATATGAG. This sequence encodes CASSPTGGYE. The full-length CDR3 reads as CASSPTGGYEQFF. V usage is TRBV7-2 and J usage is TRBJ2-1, with 9 nucleotides matching TRBD1. The sequence runs out 3 residues before the end of the CDR3; the remainder is reconstructed from the germline J gene. Germline V lookup: CDR1 SGHTA, CDR2 FQGNSA. This CDR3 is 13 amino acids long. Unmatched junction bases numbered 4, after V lost 5 bases and J lost 8 bases.